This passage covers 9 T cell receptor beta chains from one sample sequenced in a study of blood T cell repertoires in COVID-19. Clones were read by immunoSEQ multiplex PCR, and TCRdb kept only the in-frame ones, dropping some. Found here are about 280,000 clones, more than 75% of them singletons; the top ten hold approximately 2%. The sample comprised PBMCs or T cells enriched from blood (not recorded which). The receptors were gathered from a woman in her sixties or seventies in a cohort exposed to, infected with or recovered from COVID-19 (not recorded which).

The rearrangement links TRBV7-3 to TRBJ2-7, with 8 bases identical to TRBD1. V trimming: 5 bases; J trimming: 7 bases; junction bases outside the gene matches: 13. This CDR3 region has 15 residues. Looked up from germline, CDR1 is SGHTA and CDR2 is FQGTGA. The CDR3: CASSPRTGLGEEQYF. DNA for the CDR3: TGTGCCAGCAGCCCCCGGACAGGGCTGGGGGAAGAGCAGTACTTC.

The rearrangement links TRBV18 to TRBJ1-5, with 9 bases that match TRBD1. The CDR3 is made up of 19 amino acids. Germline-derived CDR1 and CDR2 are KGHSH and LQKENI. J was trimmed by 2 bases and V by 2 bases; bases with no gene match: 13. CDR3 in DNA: TGTGCCAGCTCACCAATAAGGGTGACAGGGGGGAAAGGCAATCAGCCCCAGCATTTT. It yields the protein CASSPIRVTGGKGNQPQHF.

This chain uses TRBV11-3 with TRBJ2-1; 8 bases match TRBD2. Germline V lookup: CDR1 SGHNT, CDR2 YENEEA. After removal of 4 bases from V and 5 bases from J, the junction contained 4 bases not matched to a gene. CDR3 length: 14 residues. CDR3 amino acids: CASSSTSGHNEQFF. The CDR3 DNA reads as TGTGCCAGCAGCTCAACTAGCGGTCACAATGAGCAGTTCTTC.

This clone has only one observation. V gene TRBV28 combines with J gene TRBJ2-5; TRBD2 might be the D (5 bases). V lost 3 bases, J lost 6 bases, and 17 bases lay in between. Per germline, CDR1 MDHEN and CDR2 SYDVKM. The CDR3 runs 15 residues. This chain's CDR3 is CASSFSYAGRKTQYF. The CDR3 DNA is TGTGCCAGCAGTTTTTCTTACGCTGGGAGAAAGACCCAGTACTTC.

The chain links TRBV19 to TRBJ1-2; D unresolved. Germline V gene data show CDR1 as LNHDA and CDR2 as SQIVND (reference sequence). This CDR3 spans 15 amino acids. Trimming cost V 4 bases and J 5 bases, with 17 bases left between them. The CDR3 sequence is CASSTRGGRGYGYTF. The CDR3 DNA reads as TGTGCCAGTAGTACCCGGGGAGGGAGAGGGTATGGCTACACCTTC. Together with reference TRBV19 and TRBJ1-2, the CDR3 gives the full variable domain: DGGITQSPKYLFRKEGQNVTLSCEQNLNHDAMYWYRQDPGQGLRLIYYSQIVNDFQKGDIAEGYSVSREKKESFPLTVTSAQKNPTAFYLCASSTRGGRGYGYTFGSGTRLTVV.

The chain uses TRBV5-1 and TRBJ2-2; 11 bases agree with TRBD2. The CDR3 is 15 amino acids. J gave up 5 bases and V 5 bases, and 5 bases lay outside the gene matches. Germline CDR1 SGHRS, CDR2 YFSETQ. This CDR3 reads CASSLTSGVTGELFF. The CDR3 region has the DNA TGCGCCAGCAGTTTGACTAGCGGGGTGACCGGGGAGCTGTTTTTT. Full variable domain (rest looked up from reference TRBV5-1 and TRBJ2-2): KAGVTQTPRYLIKTRGQQVTLSCSPISGHRSVSWYQQTPGQGLQFLFEYFSETQRNKGNFPGRFSGRQFSNSRSEMNVSTLELGDSALYLCASSLTSGVTGELFFGEGSRLTVL.

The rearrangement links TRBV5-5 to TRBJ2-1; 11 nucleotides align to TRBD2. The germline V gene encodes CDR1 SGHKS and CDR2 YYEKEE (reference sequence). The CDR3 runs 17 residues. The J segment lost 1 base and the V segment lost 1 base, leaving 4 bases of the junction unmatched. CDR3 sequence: CASSLYLAGGSYNEQFF. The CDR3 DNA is TGTGCCAGCAGCTTGTACCTAGCGGGAGGTTCCTACAATGAGCAGTTCTTC.

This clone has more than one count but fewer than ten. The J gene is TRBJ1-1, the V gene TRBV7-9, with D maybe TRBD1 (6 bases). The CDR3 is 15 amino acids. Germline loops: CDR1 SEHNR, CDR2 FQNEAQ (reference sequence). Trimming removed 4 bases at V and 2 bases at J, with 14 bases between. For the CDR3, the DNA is TGTGCCAGCAGCTCCCGGACAGCGATAAACACTGAAGCTTTCTTT. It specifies CASSSRTAINTEAFF.

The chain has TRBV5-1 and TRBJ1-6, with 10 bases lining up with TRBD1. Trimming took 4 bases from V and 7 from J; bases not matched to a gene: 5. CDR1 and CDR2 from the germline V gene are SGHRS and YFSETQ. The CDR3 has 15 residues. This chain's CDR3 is CASSPAGQGNSPLHF. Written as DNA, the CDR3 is TGCGCCAGCAGCCCGGCGGGACAGGGGAATTCACCCCTCCACTTT.